This T cell receptor (beta chain) was captured in a study of T-cell reconstitution after alpha-beta-depleted transplantation in children. Study-wide findings and caveats: T-cell counts and diversity at one year post-transplant came mainly from newly produced T cells. Some patients owed their high day-60 TCRbeta diversity to surviving recipient T cells and thymic progenitors. Where alpha-beta T cells came from about two months after transplant was reportedly several hundred expanded graft clones.

As regards this clonotype: Its antigen is still unknown.

The authors prepared the TCRbeta library with unique molecular identifiers. TCRdb processed the PCR reads anew with MiXCR; each CDR3 protein has one entry. The data show 70,000 to 95,000 distinct CDR3 sequences, with around 15% seen just once and around a fifth held by the top ten. The trim removed 3 bases at V and 0 bases at J, leaving 4 bases unmatched. The CDR3 length is 16 residues. Germline V lookup: CDR1 SGHRS, CDR2 YFSETQ. The chain joins TRBV5-1 to TRBJ2-1; 9 bases are a match to TRBD2. This sequence was found in a male patient aged 2-15 years who had a stem cell transplant for acute lymphoblastic leukemia, so the T cells may come from the graft donor. The source was PBMCs, mostly from graft donor cells, collected 180 days after TCRalphabeta/CD19-depleted stem cell transplant. DNA of the CDR3: TGCGCCAGCAGCTCCGGACTAGCGAGCTCCTACAATGAGCAGTTCTTC. This translates into CASSSGLASSYNEQFF.